This T cell receptor beta chain appears in the sequencing data of a study of OX40 agonist ivuxolimab in advanced cancers. The overall study: Two patients with cutaneous melanoma and one with hepatocellular carcinoma, three in total, showed partial responses. Study observations and caveats: Clonal expansion by week 6 occurred in CD4+ and CD8+ blood T cells (at 0.1 to 3.0 mg/kg).

For this clone: Its antigen remains unidentified.

Sampling of blood occurred at baseline, cycle 4 day 1, and cycle 7 day 1. V dropped 4 bases and J dropped 3; count of bases not matched to a gene: 6. This CDR3 is 14 amino acids long. Germline V gene lookup returns CDR1 MGHRA and CDR2 YSYEKL. Produced via immunoSEQ multiplex PCR; TCRdb's table is partial and in-frame only. The data hold tens of thousands of clones, with more than 70% observed a single time. The clonotype comes from an adult with an advanced solid tumor such as melanoma, head and neck, liver or kidney cancer. The sample here was CD4+ or CD8+ T cells sorted from blood, taken in a trial of the OX40 agonist ivuxolimab. The chain employs TRBV4-1 and TRBJ2-7; 7 nucleotides line up with TRBD1. The CDR3 region is CASSPWTGSYEQYF. CDR3 coding DNA: TGCGCCAGCAGCCCCTGGACAGGAAGCTACGAGCAGTACTTC.